A selection of T cell receptor beta chains follows, all from one sample in a study of OX40 agonist ivuxolimab in advanced cancers. Some clones are missing from TCRdb's copy, which holds only in-frame ones; the method was immunoSEQ multiplex PCR. The table has under 95,000 clones, 86% seen once. Specimen: CD4+ or CD8+ T cells sorted from blood, collected in a trial of the OX40 agonist ivuxolimab. The receptors derive from an adult with an advanced solid tumor such as melanoma, head and neck, liver or kidney cancer. CDR3s include the opening cysteine and the closing phenylalanine or tryptophan. A D gene is named only where the DNA matches it firmly. Only part of the rows carry a size: once, few, many, or a class if the clone is expanded.

V gene	clone size	J gene	D gene	CDR3 DNA	CDR3 protein
TRBV7-2	.	TRBJ2-1	TRBD1	TGTGCCAGCAGCTTGGGGGGACAGGGTAAGGATGAGCAGTTCTTC	CASSLGGQGKDEQFF
TRBV6-5	.	TRBJ2-7	.	TGTGCCACCTCCCGGGCAGGGGCGGGGTACGAGCAGTACTTC	CATSRAGAGYEQYF
TRBV13	.	TRBJ1-4	.	TGTGCCAGCAGCTTAAGCAGTCGTAATGAAAAACTGTTTTTT	CASSLSSRNEKLFF
TRBV21-1	.	TRBJ2-6	.	TGTGCCAGCAGCAAGGGACCTTCGGACAGGGTCGATTTCTCTGGGGCCAACGTCCTGACTTTC	CASSKGPSDRVDFSGANVLTF
TRBV23-1	.	TRBJ1-1	TRBD1	TGCGCCAGCAGTCAAGGACAGGGGGCCGACACTGAAGCTTTCTTT	CASSQGQGADTEAFF
TRBV11-2	.	TRBJ1-2	.	TGTGCCAGCAGCTTAGCTGGGGGGGTAACTGGCTACACCTTC	CASSLAGGVTGYTF
TRBV7-9	.	TRBJ1-2	.	TGTGCCAGCAGCTTAAGACCGGGGGATGGCTACACCTTC	CASSLRPGDGYTF
TRBV7-3	.	TRBJ2-1	TRBD2	TGTGCCAGCAGCTTAACCGCGGGAGCTGAGCAGTTCTTC	CASSLTAGAEQFF
TRBV19	.	TRBJ1-1	.	TGTGCCAGTAGTTACGAGGACACTGAAGCTTTCTTT	CASSYEDTEAFF
TRBV6-1	.	TRBJ2-5	.	TGTGCCAGCAGTTCCCAGGCCGCGGGTGGGGAGACCCAGTACTTC	CASSSQAAGGETQYF
TRBV7-9	.	TRBJ2-5	TRBD2	TGTGCCAGCAGCGTAGGGGGACTAGTCCAAGAGACCCAGTACTTC	CASSVGGLVQETQYF
TRBV5-8	.	TRBJ1-2	.	TGTGCCAGCAGTTACCTGGGGTACACCTTC	CASSYLGYTF
TRBV7-3	.	TRBJ2-6	TRBD1	TGTGCCAGCAGCTTAAGCTCCACAGGGGGCCCCTCTGGGGCCAACGTCCTGACTTTC	CASSLSSTGGPSGANVLTF
TRBV7-8	.	TRBJ1-2	TRBD1	TGTGCCAGCAGCTTAGTAGGGGACAGAGGCTACACCTTC	CASSLVGDRGYTF
TRBV10-2	.	TRBJ1-1	.	TGCGCCAGCAGGGGGGCAGGATGGACTGAAGCTTTCTTT	CASRGAGWTEAFF
TRBV6-1	.	TRBJ2-1	.	TGTGCCAGCACTGCAGGGCAGTTCTTC	CASTAGQFF
TRBV19	.	TRBJ2-5	TRBD2	TGTGCCAGTAGAGTTGGGGGAGGGCCGTCGACCCAGTACTTC	CASRVGGGPSTQYF
TRBV5-6	once	TRBJ1-6	.	TGTGCCAGCATCCTCCGGGGACACCATAATTCACCCCTCCACTTT	CASILRGHHNSPLHF
TRBV5-1	.	TRBJ2-5	.	TGCGCCAGCAGCCGGGGGAGTCCCGAGACCCAGTACTTC	CASSRGSPETQYF
TRBV6-5	.	TRBJ1-6	.	TGTGCCAGCAGCGAAAGATATAATTCACCCCTCCACTTT	CASSERYNSPLHF
TRBV6-5	.	TRBJ1-4	.	TGTGCCAGCAGTTCGCCATCCAGGGAGAGTGAAAAACTGTTTTTT	CASSSPSRESEKLFF
TRBV7-9	.	TRBJ2-3	TRBD1	TGTGCCAGCAGCTTAGGTGACAGGGCTACGCAGTATTTT	CASSLGDRATQYF
TRBV5-1	.	TRBJ1-2	.	TGCGCCAGCAGCTTGGGGGGCCACTATGGCTACACCTTC	CASSLGGHYGYTF
TRBV30	.	TRBJ2-5	.	TGTGCCTGGAGTCAGGGAAAGACCCAGTACTTC	CAWSQGKTQYF
TRBV5-6	.	TRBJ1-6	.	TGTGCCAGCAGCTTGGGGCTTCTGGGGAATTCACCCCTCCACTTT	CASSLGLLGNSPLHF
TRBV11-3	.	TRBJ1-1	TRBD1	TGTGCCAGCACCCAGGGGGACCGAAGTGAAGCTTTCTTT	CASTQGDRSEAFF
TRBV7-9	.	TRBJ2-2	.	TGTGCCAGCAGCTTAGGAGCGACAGGCGGGGAGCTGTTTTTT	CASSLGATGGELFF
TRBV5-1	.	TRBJ1-1	.	TGCGCCAGCAGACCAGACAGAGGGATCGAGAGCACTGAAGCTTTCTTT	CASRPDRGIESTEAFF
TRBV30	.	TRBJ2-7	.	TGTGCCTGGACCCGGACATCCCGGTCCTACGAGCAGTACTTC	CAWTRTSRSYEQYF
TRBV2	.	TRBJ1-2	.	TGTGCCAGCAGTGTGGGCAACTATGGCTACACCTTC	CASSVGNYGYTF
TRBV19	.	TRBJ1-2	TRBD1	TGTGCCAGTAGTATGCTCGACAGGGTCTATGGCTACACCTTC	CASSMLDRVYGYTF
TRBV18	.	TRBJ2-7	.	TGTGCCAGCTCGGGACCGAAGAGCCACGAGCAGTACTTC	CASSGPKSHEQYF
TRBV2	.	TRBJ1-6	.	TGTGCCAGCAGTGATAGGGGGGGAAGATCACCCCTCCACTTT	CASSDRGGRSPLHF
TRBV30	once	TRBJ2-1	.	TGTGCCTGGAGTTCGGGAGATGAGCAGTTCTTC	CAWSSGDEQFF
TRBV9	.	TRBJ2-5	.	TGTGCCAGCAGTCGTTCCGGGGGCGGGGAGACCCAGTACTTC	CASSRSGGGETQYF
TRBV10-3	.	TRBJ2-3	TRBD1	TGTGCCACCGGGACAGGCCGAACAGATACGCAGTATTTT	CATGTGRTDTQYF
TRBV7-9	.	TRBJ1-1	.	TGTGCCAGCAGCCTAGGGGGATCTGAAGCTTTCTTT	CASSLGGSEAFF
TRBV7-8	.	TRBJ2-2	.	TGTGCCAGCAGCTCGTCCGGGACTTACACCGGGGAGCTGTTTTTT	CASSSSGTYTGELFF
TRBV4-1	.	TRBJ2-4	TRBD2	TGCGCCAGCACCGGAGGAATTAGCGGGGGGGCCTCGGGAGCGTTTGAAAACATTCAGTACTTC	CASTGGISGGASGAFENIQYF
TRBV5-4	.	TRBJ2-3	.	TGTGCCAGCAGCTTGTTAGGTGGCACAGATACGCAGTATTTT	CASSLLGGTDTQYF
TRBV5-6	.	TRBJ2-1	.	TGTGCCAGCAGCTTCATGAGGCAGGGGAACAATGAGCAGTTCTTC	CASSFMRQGNNEQFF
TRBV6-5	once	TRBJ1-1	.	TGTGCCAGCATCGGGGGGGATGATACTGAAGCTTTCTTT	CASIGGDDTEAFF
TRBV11-3	.	TRBJ2-1	TRBD1	TGTGCCAGCAGCCTGACAGGGCTCGGAGAGCAGTTCTTC	CASSLTGLGEQFF
TRBV7-2	.	TRBJ1-2	.	TGTGCCAGCAGCTCAGCCACAGGACAGACCTATGGCTACACCTTC	CASSSATGQTYGYTF
TRBV5-1	.	TRBJ1-4	.	TGCGCCAGCAGCTTGGGGGCCGGTGCGAATGAAAAACTGTTTTTT	CASSLGAGANEKLFF
TRBV7-6	.	TRBJ1-5	.	TGTGCCAGCAGCTTAGGTAACCTAAAGGGTGCTCAGCCCCAGCATTTT	CASSLGNLKGAQPQHF
TRBV7-6	.	TRBJ1-5	TRBD1	TGTGCCAGCAGCTTAAGTTCCAGGGGGTGGCCCCAGCATTTT	CASSLSSRGWPQHF